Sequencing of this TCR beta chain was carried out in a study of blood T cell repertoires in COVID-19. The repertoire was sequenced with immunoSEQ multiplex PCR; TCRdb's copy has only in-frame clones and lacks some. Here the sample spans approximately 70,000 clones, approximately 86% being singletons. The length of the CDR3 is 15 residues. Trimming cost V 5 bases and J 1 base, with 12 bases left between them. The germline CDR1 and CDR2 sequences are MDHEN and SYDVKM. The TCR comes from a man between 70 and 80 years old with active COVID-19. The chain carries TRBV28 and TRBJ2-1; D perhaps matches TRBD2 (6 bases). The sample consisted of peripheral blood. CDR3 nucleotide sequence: TGTGCCAGCAGTCCGACGGGAGTTTCCTACAATGAGCAGTTCTTC. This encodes CASSPTGVSYNEQFF. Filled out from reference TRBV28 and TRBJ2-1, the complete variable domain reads DVKVTQSSRYLVKRTGEKVFLECVQDMDHENMFWYRQDPGLGLRLIYFSYDVKMKEKGDIPEGYSVSREKKERFSLILESASTNQTSMYLCASSPTGVSYNEQFFGPGTRLTVL.